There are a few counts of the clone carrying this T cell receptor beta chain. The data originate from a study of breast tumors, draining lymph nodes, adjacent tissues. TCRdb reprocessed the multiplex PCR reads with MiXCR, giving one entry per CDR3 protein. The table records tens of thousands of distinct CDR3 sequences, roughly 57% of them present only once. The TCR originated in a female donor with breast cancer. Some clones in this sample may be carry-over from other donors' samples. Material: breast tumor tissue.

The CDR3 DNA reads TGTGCCAGCAGCTTGGAGGGGGGGGAGCTGTTTTTT. This gives the protein CASSLEGGELFF. V is TRBV5-8 and J is TRBJ2-2; tentative D call: TRBD1 (5 bases). CDR1 SGHTS and CDR2 YDEGEE come from the germline V gene. V was shortened by 0 bases and J by 8 bases, with 5 bases between the two germline ends. This CDR3 has 12 residues.